The clone carrying this T cell receptor beta chain was detected only once. This sample is drawn from a study of cytomegalovirus exposure and HLA in healthy donors. Trimming pared 4 bases from V and 4 bases from J, leaving 16 bases between. The germline V gene encodes CDR1 SGDLS and CDR2 YYNGEE. CDR3 length: 15 residues. Use of 60 Vbeta and 13 Jbeta primers characterized the PCR. Produced via immunoSEQ multiplex PCR; TCRdb's table is partial and in-frame only. Of about 75,000 clones listed, roughly four fifths are singletons. The sample taken for sequencing was PBMCs. J is TRBJ2-3 and V is TRBV9; the D gene is possibly TRBD1 (6 bases). This receptor was identified in a man between 18 and 29 years old in good health and CMV-seronegative. The CDR3 DNA reads as TGTGCCAGCAGCTTCATGGGGGCGGTGGCAGATACGCAGTATTTT. Translating gives CASSFMGAVADTQYF.